Presented here are 29 T cell receptor beta chains from one specimen sequenced in a study of CD8 T cells in ankylosing spondylitis. Which antigens these TCRs recognize remains unknown. From the 5' RACE reads, TCRdb called clonotypes with MiXCR, one entry per CDR3 protein. The sample has about 540,000 distinct CDR3 sequences; roughly 13% are singletons. Whole-study findings and limits: For ankylosing spondylitis blood, a TCR beta motif of 7 to 9 highly homologous variants appeared characteristic.

The sample comprised blood, either unsorted or a sorted T cell fraction (not recorded which). The receptors originated from a male donor with ankylosing spondylitis.

This clonotype was counted only a few times. The chain employs TRBV12-3 or TRBV12-4 and TRBJ1-2; 7 nucleotides agree with TRBD1. With V trimmed by 5 bases and J by 8 bases, 8 bases remained unmatched. This CDR3 is built from 13 residues. CDR3 in DNA: TGTGCCAGCAGTCAGAGGGGGCGGGTCGGCTACACCTTC. Translation gives CASSQRGRVGYTF.

The V call is TRBV20-1, the J call TRBJ1-1; a possible D gene is TRBD1 (6 bases). The CDR3 extends over 13 amino acids. V dropped 5 bases and J dropped 4 bases, with 14 bases sitting between them. Germline values: CDR1 DFQATT, CDR2 SNEGSKA (reference sequence). The CDR3 protein is CSASQGPGTEAFF. The CDR3 DNA follows: TGCAGTGCTTCACAGGGCCCAGGCACTGAAGCTTTCTTT.

This clonotype has just a few counts. This sequence joins TRBV24-1 and TRBJ2-4, with 9 bases lining up with TRBD2. The CDR3 has 16 amino acids. J was trimmed by 3 bases and V by 2 bases; bases with no gene match: 4. CDR1 is KGHDR and CDR2 is SFDVKD in the germline V gene. The CDR3 protein is CATSDSRGGDKNIQYF. The CDR3 region has the DNA TGTGCCACCAGTGATTCGCGGGGGGGTGACAAAAACATTCAGTACTTC.

This clonotype was detected only a few times. The V gene is TRBV4-2, the J gene TRBJ2-1; D is uncertain. The CDR3 spans 17 residues. V lost 0 bases to trimming and J lost 0 bases, with 12 bases between them. The germline gives CDR1 LGHNA, CDR2 YNFKEQ. The CDR3 nucleotides are TGTGCCAGCAGCCAAGACCCCCTTATGAGCTCCTACAATGAGCAGTTCTTC. Protein product: CASSQDPLMSSYNEQFF.

The rearrangement uses TRBV29-1 and TRBJ2-1; 7 bases are shared with TRBD1. The CDR3 is 12 residues long. V trimming: 4 bases; J trimming: 6 bases; junction bases outside the gene matches: 3. Germline CDR1 reads SQVTM; CDR2 reads ANQGSEA. The CDR3 nucleotides read TGCAGCGTTGGGGACAGAAGCAATGAGCAGTTCTTC. Its translation is CSVGDRSNEQFF.

This chain uses TRBV20-1 with TRBJ2-1; D is undetermined. Trimming shortened V by 6 bases and J by 8 bases, and 14 bases separated the two germline ends. CDR3 length: 12 amino acids. Looked up from germline, CDR1 is DFQATT and CDR2 is SNEGSKA (reference sequence). The CDR3 region has the DNA TGCAGTGCCCGAATTGGGTTCGATGAGCAGTTCTTC. Translation: CSARIGFDEQFF.

This clonotype has ten or more counts. The V gene is TRBV24-1, the J gene TRBJ2-1, with 13 bases that match TRBD2. V shed 3 bases, J shed 7 bases, and the junction held 5 bases outside the gene matches. CDR1 KGHDR and CDR2 SFDVKD come from the germline V gene. The CDR3 is 16 residues long. The CDR3 is CATSDTTSGRRNEQFF. DNA of the CDR3: TGTGCCACCAGTGATACGACTAGCGGGAGGCGTAATGAGCAGTTCTTC.

This clonotype came up a few times. The genes are TRBV20-1 and TRBJ2-7; a possible D gene is TRBD2 (6 bases). Germline-derived CDR1 and CDR2 are DFQATT and SNEGSKA (reference sequence). This CDR3 is built from 14 residues. V was trimmed by 8 bases and J by 7 bases, leaving 24 bases between them. The CDR3 here is CSMVSRESLGEQYF. The CDR3 DNA reads as TGCAGTATGGTCTCCCGGGAGAGCTTAGGGGAGCAGTACTTC.

The rearrangement joins TRBV20-1 to TRBJ2-3; no definite D call. Trimming stripped 3 bases from V and 2 bases from J, with 3 bases between. Per germline, CDR1 DFQATT and CDR2 SNEGSKA (reference sequence). The CDR3 consists of 11 residues. The DNA of the CDR3 is TGCAGTGCTAGTCTCACAGATACGCAGTATTTT. Translating gives CSASLTDTQYF.

Concerning this clonotype: The junction differs from germline at one of its ends, possibly a read error. The chain recombines TRBV7-9 with TRBJ1-2; D remains unclear. The V gene's germline CDR1 is SEHNR and CDR2 FQNEAQ (reference sequence). The CDR3 has 15 residues. The CDR3 coding sequence is TGTGCCAACAGCTTAGTCCCGGGTTCTTTTGGTGGCTACACCTTC. Encoded protein: CANSLVPGSFGGYTF.

This clonotype showed up many times. This chain connects TRBV10-3 to TRBJ2-3; D gene unclear. Deletions cut 3 bases from V and 6 bases from J, with 4 bases between. The germline CDR1 and CDR2 sequences are ENHRY and SYGVKD. The CDR3 runs to 11 residues. CDR3 region: CAISDRDTQYF. The CDR3 DNA reads TGTGCCATCAGTGACAGGGATACGCAGTATTTT.

This clonotype has only a few counts. The chain has TRBV2 and TRBJ1-5, with 8 positions matching TRBD1. Unmatched junction bases numbered 10, after V lost 7 bases and J lost 5 bases. CDR1 is SNHLY and CDR2 is FYNNEI in the germline V gene. The CDR3 loop spans 15 amino acids. The CDR3 sequence is CASTRAGGWDQPQHF. The CDR3 bases are TGTGCCAGCACGAGGGCAGGGGGCTGGGATCAGCCCCAGCATTTT.

This clonotype was counted a few times. The gene calls are TRBV5-6 and TRBJ2-1; TRBD2 aligns across 12 bases. Germline values: CDR1 SGHDT, CDR2 YYEEEE. V dropped 4 bases and J dropped 4; count of bases not matched to a gene: 9. The CDR3 contains 17 residues. CDR3 protein: CASSLLTSGRGYNEQFF. CDR3 coding DNA: TGTGCCAGCAGCCTCTTGACTAGCGGGAGAGGTTACAATGAGCAGTTCTTC.

The sample holds a few counts of this clonotype. This chain connects TRBV7-8 to TRBJ1-6, with no clear D. This CDR3 spans 14 amino acids. The ends were cut back, 2 bases at V and 12 bases at J, with 14 bases in the middle. The germline V gene encodes CDR1 SGHVS and CDR2 FQNEAQ. The CDR3 reads CASSLWSKDEPLHF. Written as DNA, the CDR3 is TGTGCCAGCAGCTTATGGTCCAAGGACGAACCCCTCCACTTT.

This clonotype came up a few times. The genes are TRBV20-1 and TRBJ2-3; no clear D. Looked up from germline, CDR1 is DFQATT and CDR2 is SNEGSKA (reference sequence). CDR3 length: 11 amino acids. Trimming removed 5 bases from V and 4 bases from J, with 7 bases in between. CDR3 region: CSAYSPDTQYF. DNA of the CDR3: TGCAGTGCTTATTCCCCAGATACGCAGTATTTT.

The chain uses TRBV2 and TRBJ1-2; no definite D call. Germline CDR1 SNHLY, CDR2 FYNNEI. The CDR3 is 18 amino acids. Between the trimmed V and J ends, which lost 2 bases and 4 bases, there was a span of 23 bases. In DNA, the CDR3 is TGTGCCAGCAGTGAAACCGAATTAGAGGGCTCTTTCATCTATGGCTACACCTTC. The encoded protein is CASSETELEGSFIYGYTF.

CDR3 sequence: CSALRELPNEKLFF. In DNA, the CDR3 is TGCAGTGCTTTACGGGAGCTCCCTAATGAAAAACTGTTTTTT. This chain connects TRBV20-1 to TRBJ1-4; the D is unclear. The CDR3 spans 14 residues. Trimming shortened V by 5 bases and J by 3 bases, and 13 bases separated the two germline ends. Germline CDR1 is DFQATT and CDR2 is SNEGSKA (reference sequence).

V and J are TRBV29-1 and TRBJ1-4, with TRBD1 identical over 8 bases. The V gene end was trimmed by 2 bases and the J gene end by 7 bases; junction bases not matched to a gene: 3. The CDR3 is 13 residues long. Germline-derived CDR1 and CDR2 are SQVTM and ANQGSEA. This chain's CDR3 is CSVEWQGAEKLFF. CDR3 sequence (DNA): TGCAGCGTTGAATGGCAGGGGGCTGAAAAACTGTTTTTT.

A few counts support this clonotype. Germline and junction disagree at one end, which may indicate a read error. The chain recombines TRBV12-3 or TRBV12-4 with TRBJ2-3; D is uncertain. This CDR3 spans 15 amino acids. CDR3 in amino acids: CASRIGLPGTDTQYF. The CDR3 bases are TGTGCCAGCAGAATTGGGCTCCCCGGCACGGATACGCAGTATTTT.

This clonotype was counted only a few times. J is TRBJ1-1 and V is TRBV4-2; D remains unclear. The germline V gene encodes CDR1 LGHNA and CDR2 YNFKEQ. V was trimmed by 1 base and J by 1 base, leaving 7 bases between them. This CDR3 has 14 amino acids. This CDR3 is CASSQVSRNTEAFF. Here the CDR3 DNA reads TGTGCCAGCAGCCAAGTTAGCAGGAACACTGAAGCTTTCTTT.

This clonotype was picked up a small number of times. This chain links TRBV6-1 with TRBJ2-4; no clear D. The CDR3 contains 14 residues. The V gene's germline CDR1 is MNHNS and CDR2 SASEGT. V was pared by 1 base and J by 9 bases, with 13 bases between. The CDR3 here is CASSEEGQSGIQYF. DNA for the CDR3: TGTGCCAGCAGTGAAGAGGGCCAATCGGGCATTCAGTACTTC.

This clonotype showed up just a few times. V usage is TRBV20-1 and J usage is TRBJ2-3; D ambiguous. The CDR3 covers 14 residues. Between the trimmed V and J ends, which lost 4 bases and 0 bases, there was a span of 11 bases. Germline CDR1 is DFQATT and CDR2 is SNEGSKA (reference sequence). The chain's CDR3 is CSAMRLSSTDTQYF. As DNA, the CDR3 is TGCAGTGCTATGCGGCTTTCTAGCACAGATACGCAGTATTTT.

The CDR3 loop reads CASSWREPYTDTQYF. In nucleotides, the CDR3 is TGCGCCAGCAGTTGGCGGGAGCCGTACACAGATACGCAGTATTTT. This chain connects TRBV10-1 to TRBJ2-3, with 7 positions matching TRBD2. In germline, CDR1 is WNHNN, CDR2 SYGVQD (reference sequence). J gave up 2 bases and V 5 bases, and 7 bases lay outside the gene matches. This CDR3 contains 15 residues.

This rearrangement joins TRBV2 to TRBJ2-1; no reliable D call. Looked up from germline, CDR1 is SNHLY and CDR2 is FYNNEI. V shed 11 bases and J shed 0 bases, with 11 bases lying between them. There are 13 residues in the CDR3. The CDR3 protein is CAATLGSYNEQFF. The CDR3, as DNA: TGTGCCGCAACGTTGGGCTCCTACAATGAGCAGTTCTTC. The complete variable domain, with remaining parts taken from reference TRBV2 and TRBJ2-1, reads EPEVTQTPSHQVTQMGQEVILRCVPISNHLYFYWYRQILGQKVEFLVSFYNNEISEKSEIFDDQFSVERPDGSNFTLKIRSTKLEDSAMYFCAATLGSYNEQFFGPGTRLTVL.

This clonotype was seen ten or more times. J is TRBJ2-1 and V is TRBV7-2; 10 bases fit TRBD2. CDR1 and CDR2 from the germline V gene are SGHTA and FQGNSA. V shed 5 bases and J 5 bases; nucleotides not matched to a gene: 6. This CDR3 contains 15 residues. The CDR3 loop reads CASSQRTSGDNEQFF. The DNA of the CDR3 is TGTGCCAGCAGCCAAAGGACTAGCGGTGACAATGAGCAGTTCTTC. Based on the CDR3 plus reference TRBV7-2 and TRBJ2-1, the full variable domain is GAGVSQSPSNKVTEKGKDVELRCDPISGHTALYWYRQSLGQGLEFLIYFQGNSAPDKSGLPSDRFSAERTGGSVSTLTIQRTQQEDSAVYLCASSQRTSGDNEQFFGPGTRLTVL.

There are many counts of this clonotype. V usage is TRBV6-7 and J usage is TRBJ2-7; 12 bases match TRBD2. TRBV6-7 is classed as an ORF, of uncertain function. V trimming: 4 bases; J trimming: 2 bases; junction bases outside the gene matches: 3. There are 15 residues in the CDR3. For the CDR3, the DNA is TGTGCCAGCAGTTTGACTAGCGGGAGCGCCTACGAGCAGTACGTC. It codes for CASSLTSGSAYEQYV.

The sample holds many counts of this clonotype. The rearrangement links TRBV7-9 to TRBJ2-7; D might be TRBD1 or TRBD2, each matching 5 bases. Germline V gene data show CDR1 as SEHNR and CDR2 as FQNEAQ (reference sequence). V lost 5 bases to trimming and J lost 5 bases, with 13 bases between them. The length of the CDR3 is 13 residues. The CDR3 reads CASSRGQGHEQYF. DNA for the CDR3: TGTGCCAGCAGCCGAGGGCAGGGACACGAGCAGTACTTC.

This clonotype was observed a handful of times. The chain joins TRBV20-1 to TRBJ1-2; no clear D gene. This CDR3 is built from 12 residues. Trimming took off 4 bases at V and 8 bases at J, with 14 bases between the two ends. Looked up from germline, CDR1 is DFQATT and CDR2 is SNEGSKA (reference sequence). CDR3 loop: CSATLEGSGYTF. The CDR3 region has the DNA TGCAGTGCTACTCTAGAGGGCAGCGGCTACACCTTC.

The chain combines TRBV24-1 with TRBJ2-1, with a weak D call TRBD1 (6 bases). CDR3 length: 16 amino acids. Trimming left V 3 bases short and J 4 bases short, with 15 bases between. CDR1 and CDR2 from the germline V gene are KGHDR and SFDVKD. The CDR3, as DNA: TGTGCCACCAGTGATCTTTACAGGGATAGTTACAATGAGCAGTTCTTC. This translates into CATSDLYRDSYNEQFF.